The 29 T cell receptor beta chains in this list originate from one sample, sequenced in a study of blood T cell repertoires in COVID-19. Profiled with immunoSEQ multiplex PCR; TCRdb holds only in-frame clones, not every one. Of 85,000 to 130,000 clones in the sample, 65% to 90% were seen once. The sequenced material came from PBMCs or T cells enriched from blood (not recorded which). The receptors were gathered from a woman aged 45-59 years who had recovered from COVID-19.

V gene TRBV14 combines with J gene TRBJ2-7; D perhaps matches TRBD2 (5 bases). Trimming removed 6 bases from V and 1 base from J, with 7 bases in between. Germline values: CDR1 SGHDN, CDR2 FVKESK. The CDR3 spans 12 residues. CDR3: CASRGLSYEQYF. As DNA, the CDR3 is TGTGCCAGCAGAGGACTGTCCTACGAGCAGTACTTC.

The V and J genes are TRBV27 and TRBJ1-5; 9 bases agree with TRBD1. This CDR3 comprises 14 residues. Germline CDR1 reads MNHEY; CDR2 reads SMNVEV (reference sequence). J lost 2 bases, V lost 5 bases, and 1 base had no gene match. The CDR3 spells CASSRTGGNQPQHF. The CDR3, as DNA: TGTGCCAGCAGTCGGACAGGGGGCAATCAGCCCCAGCATTTT.

The CDR3 is CASSPTSGGYLGAKNIQYF. The DNA for the CDR3 is TGTGCCAGCTCACCGACTAGCGGGGGGTATTTGGGAGCCAAAAACATTCAGTACTTC. The chain is built from TRBV18 and TRBJ2-4; 13 bases fit TRBD2. Germline V gene sequence: CDR1 KGHSH, CDR2 LQKENI. V trimming: 3 bases; J trimming: 0 bases; junction bases outside the gene matches: 8. The CDR3 covers 19 residues.

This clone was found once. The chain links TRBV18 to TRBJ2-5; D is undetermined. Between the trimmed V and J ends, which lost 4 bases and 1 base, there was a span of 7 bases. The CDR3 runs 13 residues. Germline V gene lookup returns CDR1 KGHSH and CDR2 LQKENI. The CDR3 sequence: CASSHPGQETQYF. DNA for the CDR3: TGTGCCAGCTCACACCCGGGCCAAGAGACCCAGTACTTC.

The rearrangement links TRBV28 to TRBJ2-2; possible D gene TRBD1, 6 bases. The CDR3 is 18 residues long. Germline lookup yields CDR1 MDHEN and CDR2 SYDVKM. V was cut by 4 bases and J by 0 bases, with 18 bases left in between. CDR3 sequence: CASSSWGRGLSNTGELFF. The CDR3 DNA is TGTGCCAGCAGTTCCTGGGGCAGGGGCCTGTCGAACACCGGGGAGCTGTTTTTT.

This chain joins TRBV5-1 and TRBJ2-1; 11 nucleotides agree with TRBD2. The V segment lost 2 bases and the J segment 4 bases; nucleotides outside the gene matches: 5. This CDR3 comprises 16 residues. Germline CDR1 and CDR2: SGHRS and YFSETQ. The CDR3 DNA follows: TGCGCCAGCAGCTTAACTAGCGGGGGAGTATACAATGAGCAGTTCTTC. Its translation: CASSLTSGGVYNEQFF.

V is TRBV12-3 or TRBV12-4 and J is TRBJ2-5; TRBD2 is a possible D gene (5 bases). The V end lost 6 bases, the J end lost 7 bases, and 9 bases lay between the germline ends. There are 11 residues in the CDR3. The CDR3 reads CASRQLGTQYF. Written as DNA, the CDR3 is TGTGCCAGCAGACAACTAGGGACCCAGTACTTC.

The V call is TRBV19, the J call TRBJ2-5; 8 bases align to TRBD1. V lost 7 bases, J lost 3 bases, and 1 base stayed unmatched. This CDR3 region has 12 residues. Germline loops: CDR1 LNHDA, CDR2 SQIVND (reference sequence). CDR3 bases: TGTGCCAGTATGGACAGGGAAGAGACCCAGTACTTC. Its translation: CASMDREETQYF.

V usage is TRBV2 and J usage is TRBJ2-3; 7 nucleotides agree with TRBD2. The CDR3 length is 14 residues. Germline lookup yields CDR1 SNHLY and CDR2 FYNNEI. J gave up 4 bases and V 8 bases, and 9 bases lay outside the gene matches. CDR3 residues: CASLPGRAADTQYF. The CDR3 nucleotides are TGTGCCAGCCTTCCGGGGAGGGCCGCAGATACGCAGTATTTT.

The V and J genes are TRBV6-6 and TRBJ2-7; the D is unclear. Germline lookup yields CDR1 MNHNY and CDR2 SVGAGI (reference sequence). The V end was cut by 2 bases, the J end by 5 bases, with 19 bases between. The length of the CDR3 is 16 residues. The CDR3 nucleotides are TGTGCCAGCAGTTACCTTTCGTTCACGAGCACCGACGAGCAGTACTTC. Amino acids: CASSYLSFTSTDEQYF.

The CDR3 is CASSPSHSRTGELFF. In nucleotides, the CDR3 is TGCGCCAGCAGCCCGAGCCACAGTAGGACCGGGGAGCTGTTTTTT. This chain uses TRBV4-1 with TRBJ2-2; D unresolved. The CDR3 loop spans 15 amino acids. Germline values: CDR1 MGHRA, CDR2 YSYEKL. Trimming removed 4 bases at V and 5 bases at J, with 14 bases between.

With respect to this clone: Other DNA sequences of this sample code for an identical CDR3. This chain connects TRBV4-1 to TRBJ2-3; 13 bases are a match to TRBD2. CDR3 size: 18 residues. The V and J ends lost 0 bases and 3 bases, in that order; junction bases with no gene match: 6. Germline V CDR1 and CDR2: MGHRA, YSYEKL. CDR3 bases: TGCGCCAGCAGCCAAGATGGGCCGGGACTAGCGGGAACAGATACGCAGTATTTT. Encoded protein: CASSQDGPGLAGTDTQYF.

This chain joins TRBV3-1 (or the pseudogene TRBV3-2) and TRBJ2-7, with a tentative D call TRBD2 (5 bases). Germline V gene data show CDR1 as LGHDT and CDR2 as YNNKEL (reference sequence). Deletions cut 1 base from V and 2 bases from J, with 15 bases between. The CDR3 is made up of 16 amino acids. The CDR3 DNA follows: TGTGCCAGCAGCCAAGGACCGGACTTCCAAGCCTACGAGCAGTACTTC. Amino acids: CASSQGPDFQAYEQYF.

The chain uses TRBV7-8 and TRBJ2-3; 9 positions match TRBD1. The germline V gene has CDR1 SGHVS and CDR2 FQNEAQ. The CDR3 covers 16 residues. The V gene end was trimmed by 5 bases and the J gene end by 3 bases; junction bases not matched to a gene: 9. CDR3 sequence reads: CASSPGQGRMTDTQYF. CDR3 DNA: TGTGCCAGCAGCCCAGGACAGGGGAGAATGACAGATACGCAGTATTTT.

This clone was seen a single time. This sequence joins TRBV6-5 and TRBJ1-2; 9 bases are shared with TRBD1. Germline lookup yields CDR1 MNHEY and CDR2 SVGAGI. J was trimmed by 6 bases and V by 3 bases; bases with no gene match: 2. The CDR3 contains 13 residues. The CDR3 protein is CASSYRDRDGYTF. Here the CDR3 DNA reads TGTGCCAGCAGTTATAGGGACAGGGATGGCTACACCTTC.

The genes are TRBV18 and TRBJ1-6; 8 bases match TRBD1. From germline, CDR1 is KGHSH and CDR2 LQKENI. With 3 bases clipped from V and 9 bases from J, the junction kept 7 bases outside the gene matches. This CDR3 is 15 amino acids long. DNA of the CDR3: TGTGCCAGCTCACCCACCGGACAGGGCAGTTCACCCCTCCACTTT. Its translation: CASSPTGQGSSPLHF.

The CDR3 sequence: CASSFPQGASSYSNQPQHF. For the CDR3, the DNA is TGTGCCAGCAGCTTCCCACAGGGGGCAAGCTCCTATAGCAATCAGCCCCAGCATTTT. The rearrangement uses TRBV5-6 and TRBJ1-5, with 9 bases that match TRBD1. Germline CDR1 and CDR2: SGHDT and YYEEEE. The CDR3 totals 19 residues. V dropped 2 bases and J dropped 0; count of bases not matched to a gene: 12.

The CDR3 loop reads CASSYRETDTQYF. The CDR3, as DNA: TGTGCCAGCAGTTACAGGGAAACAGATACGCAGTATTTT. The V and J genes are TRBV12-3 or TRBV12-4 and TRBJ2-3; D may be TRBD1 (6 bases). V lost 4 bases and J 3 bases, leaving 8 bases between the germline ends. The CDR3 runs to 13 residues.

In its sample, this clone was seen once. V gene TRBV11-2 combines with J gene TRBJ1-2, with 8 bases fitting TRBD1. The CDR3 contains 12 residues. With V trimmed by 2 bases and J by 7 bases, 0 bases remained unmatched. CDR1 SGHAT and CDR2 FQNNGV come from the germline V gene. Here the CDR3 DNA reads TGTGCCAGCAGCTTACAGGGGGCTGGCTACACCTTC. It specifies CASSLQGAGYTF.

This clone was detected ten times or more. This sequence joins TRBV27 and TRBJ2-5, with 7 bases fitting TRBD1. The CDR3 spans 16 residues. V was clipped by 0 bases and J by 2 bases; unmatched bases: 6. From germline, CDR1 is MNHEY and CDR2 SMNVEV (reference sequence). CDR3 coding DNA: TGTGCCAGCAGTTTATCGTGGGACAGATTTCAAGAGACCCAGTACTTC. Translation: CASSLSWDRFQETQYF.

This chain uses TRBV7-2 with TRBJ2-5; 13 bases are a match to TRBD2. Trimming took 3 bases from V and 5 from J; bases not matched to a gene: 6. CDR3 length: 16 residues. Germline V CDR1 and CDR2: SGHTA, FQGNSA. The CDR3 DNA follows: TGTGCCAGCAGCTTTGGGACTAGCGGGGTTGGGGAGACCCAGTACTTC. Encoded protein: CASSFGTSGVGETQYF.

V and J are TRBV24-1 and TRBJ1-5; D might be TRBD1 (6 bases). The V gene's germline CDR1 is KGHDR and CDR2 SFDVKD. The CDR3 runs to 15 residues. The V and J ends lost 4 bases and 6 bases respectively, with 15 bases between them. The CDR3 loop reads CATSDRGGASQPQHF. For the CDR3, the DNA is TGTGCCACCAGTGACCGCGGGGGGGCCAGTCAGCCCCAGCATTTT.

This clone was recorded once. The CDR3 loop reads CASSDRTGGRSGELFF. CDR3 nucleotides: TGTGCCAGCAGCGATCGGACAGGGGGAAGGTCCGGGGAGCTGTTTTTT. This chain connects TRBV9 to TRBJ2-2; TRBD1 aligns across 10 bases. This CDR3 contains 16 residues. CDR1 is SGDLS and CDR2 is YYNGEE in the germline V gene. The V segment lost 3 bases and the J segment 6 bases; nucleotides outside the gene matches: 8.

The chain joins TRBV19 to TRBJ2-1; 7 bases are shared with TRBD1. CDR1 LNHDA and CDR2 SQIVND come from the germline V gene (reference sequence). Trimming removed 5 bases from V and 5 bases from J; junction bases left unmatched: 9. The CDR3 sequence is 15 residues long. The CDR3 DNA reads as TGTGCCAGTAGTTTAAGGGACAGAAGTAACAATGAGCAGTTCTTC. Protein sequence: CASSLRDRSNNEQFF.

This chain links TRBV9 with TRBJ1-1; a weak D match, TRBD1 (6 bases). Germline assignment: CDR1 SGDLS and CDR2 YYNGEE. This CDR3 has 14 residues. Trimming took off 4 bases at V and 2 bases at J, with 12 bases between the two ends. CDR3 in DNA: TGTGCCAGCAGCCCCGGGACATATAACACTGAAGCTTTCTTT. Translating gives CASSPGTYNTEAFF.

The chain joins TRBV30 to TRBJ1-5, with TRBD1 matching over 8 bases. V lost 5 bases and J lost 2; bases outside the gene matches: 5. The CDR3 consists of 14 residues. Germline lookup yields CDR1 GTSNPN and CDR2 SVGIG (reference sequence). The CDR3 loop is CAWHPGQGNQPQHF. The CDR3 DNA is TGTGCCTGGCACCCGGGACAGGGCAATCAGCCCCAGCATTTT.

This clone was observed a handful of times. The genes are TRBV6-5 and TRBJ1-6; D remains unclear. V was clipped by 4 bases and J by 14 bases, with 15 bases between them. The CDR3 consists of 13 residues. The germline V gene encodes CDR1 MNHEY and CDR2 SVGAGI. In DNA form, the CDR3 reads TGTGCCAGCAGTTGGGAGAAACTTAACGCCCTCCACTTT. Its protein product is CASSWEKLNALHF.

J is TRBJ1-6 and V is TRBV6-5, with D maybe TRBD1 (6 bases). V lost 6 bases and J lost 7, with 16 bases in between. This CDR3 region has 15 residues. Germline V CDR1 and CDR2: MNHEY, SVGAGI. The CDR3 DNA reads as TGTGCCAGCAGCCCCCCAGGGGACGAGAATTCACCCCTCCACTTT. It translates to CASSPPGDENSPLHF.

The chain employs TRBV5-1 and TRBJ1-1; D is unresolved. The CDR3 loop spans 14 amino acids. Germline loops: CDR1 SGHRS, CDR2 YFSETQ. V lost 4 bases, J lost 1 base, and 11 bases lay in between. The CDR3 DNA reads TGCGCCAGCAGCCCTTCACTTGGGAACACTGAAGCTTTCTTT. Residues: CASSPSLGNTEAFF.